Listed below are T cell receptor beta chains from one sample, sequenced in a study of blood T cell repertoires in COVID-19. The assay was immunoSEQ multiplex PCR, and TCRdb's table has in-frame clones only and misses some. In the table there are a few hundred thousand clones, roughly 90% of which are singletons. Input material: peripheral blood. The receptors were gathered from a woman in her 70s with COVID-19, enrolled during active disease. CDR3s include the opening cysteine and the closing phenylalanine or tryptophan. D genes are given only for firm matches. Size values are once, few and many counts, or a class for expanded clones, and some rows have none.

v_call,j_call,clone_size,d_call,cdr3_aa,cdr3_nt
TRBV7-6,TRBJ2-5,.,.,CASSLEAGFQETQYF,TGTGCCAGCAGCTTAGAAGCAGGCTTCCAAGAGACCCAGTACTTC
TRBV7-9,TRBJ1-4,.,TRBD1,CASSLTGGEEKLFF,TGTGCCAGCAGCCTTACAGGGGGCGAAGAAAAACTGTTTTTT
TRBV5-1,TRBJ1-4,.,.,CASSQDSTQGEKLFF,TGCGCCAGCAGCCAGGACTCAACGCAAGGAGAAAAACTGTTTTTT
TRBV20-1,TRBJ2-3,.,.,CSVSQGRTQYF,TGCAGTGTGTCACAGGGGAGGACGCAGTATTTT
TRBV28,TRBJ1-5,.,TRBD1,CASRTGQTNQPQHF,TGTGCCAGCAGGACGGGACAGACCAATCAGCCCCAGCATTTT
TRBV28,TRBJ1-3,once,TRBD1,CASSWTGLGGNTIYF,TGTGCCAGCAGTTGGACAGGGCTAGGCGGAAACACCATATATTTT
TRBV29-1,TRBJ2-5,.,TRBD1,CSGRGQAIETQYF,TGCAGCGGGAGGGGACAGGCCATTGAGACCCAGTACTTC
TRBV19,TRBJ2-5,.,TRBD1,CASGPGTGVKETQYF,TGTGCCAGTGGCCCAGGGACAGGGGTGAAAGAGACCCAGTACTTC
TRBV6-6,TRBJ2-1,.,.,CASSSPGTRGDEQFF,TGTGCCAGCAGTTCACCCGGGACAAGGGGCGATGAGCAGTTCTTC
TRBV5-6,TRBJ1-1,.,.,CASSVYRVPFEAFF,TGTGCCAGCAGCGTATACAGGGTCCCCTTTGAAGCTTTCTTT
TRBV6-5,TRBJ2-1,.,TRBD1,CASSPGTGRMGEQFF,TGTGCCAGCAGCCCCGGGACAGGGCGAATGGGTGAGCAGTTCTTC
TRBV30,TRBJ2-1,.,TRBD2,CAWSGSSSGSSYNEQFF,TGTGCCTGGAGTGGATCCTCTAGCGGGAGCTCCTACAATGAGCAGTTCTTC
TRBV6-5,TRBJ2-5,.,.,CASVWDSGSVETQYF,TGTGCCAGCGTATGGGACAGCGGGTCGGTAGAGACCCAGTACTTC
TRBV13,TRBJ2-3,.,TRBD2,CASSSGLAGSSSTDTQYF,TGTGCCAGCAGCTCCGGACTAGCGGGGTCGTCTAGCACAGATACGCAGTATTTT
TRBV6-5,TRBJ1-6,.,.,CASSYNAVGYNSPLHF,TGTGCCAGCAGTTACAACGCGGTGGGCTATAATTCACCCCTCCACTTT
TRBV7-8,TRBJ2-5,.,.,CASTWPVGGETQYF,TGTGCCAGCACTTGGCCGGTCGGAGGAGAGACCCAGTACTTC
TRBV4-2,TRBJ2-7,.,TRBD1,CASSPSRGREQYF,TGTGCCAGCAGCCCCTCTAGGGGGCGCGAGCAGTACTTC
TRBV2,TRBJ1-6,.,TRBD1,CASSGGQGMGSPLHF,TGTGCCAGCAGTGGAGGACAGGGAATGGGTTCACCCCTCCACTTT
TRBV10-3,TRBJ2-5,.,TRBD2,CATQTSSGVTETQYF,TGTGCCACCCAAACTTCTAGCGGGGTGACAGAGACCCAGTACTTC
TRBV27,TRBJ1-5,few,.,CASSLRLGQPQHF,TGTGCCAGCAGTTTACGTCTCGGGCAGCCCCAGCATTTT
TRBV5-1,TRBJ1-5,.,.,CASSPDSDNQPQHF,TGCGCCAGCAGCCCGGACAGTGACAATCAGCCCCAGCATTTT
TRBV7-2,TRBJ2-3,.,TRBD2,CASSLGGGAALSTQYF,TGTGCCAGCAGCTTAGGCGGGGGGGCCGCGTTAAGTACGCAGTATTTT
TRBV5-1,TRBJ2-7,.,.,CASSLVPGSAYEQYF,TGCGCCAGCAGCTTGGTTCCGGGAAGTGCATACGAGCAGTACTTC
TRBV6-5,TRBJ2-7,.,.,CASSSGGYNYEQYF,TGTGCCAGCAGTTCGGGGGGCTACAACTACGAGCAGTACTTC
TRBV30,TRBJ1-6,.,.,CAWSSNSPLHF,TGTGCCTGGAGCTCCAATTCACCCCTCCACTTT
TRBV4-2,TRBJ1-3,.,.,CASSQDLTFGNTIYF,TGTGCCAGCAGCCAAGATCTCACATTCGGAAACACCATATATTTT
TRBV9,TRBJ2-6,.,.,CASSVAHSSGANVLTF,TGTGCCAGCAGCGTAGCCCATTCCTCTGGGGCCAACGTCCTGACTTTC
TRBV28,TRBJ1-2,.,TRBD1,CASLSDRVNYGYTF,TGTGCCAGCTTGTCGGACAGGGTTAACTATGGCTACACCTTC
TRBV5-6,TRBJ2-7,few,.,CASSLGHDYEQYF,TGTGCCAGCAGCTTGGGACATGACTACGAGCAGTACTTC
TRBV7-2,TRBJ2-3,.,.,CASSLGGVGTDTQYF,TGTGCCAGCAGCTTAGGCGGGGTCGGCACAGATACGCAGTATTTT
TRBV27,TRBJ1-1,.,.,CASSSGGDAFF,TGTGCCAGCAGTTCAGGCGGGGACGCTTTCTTT